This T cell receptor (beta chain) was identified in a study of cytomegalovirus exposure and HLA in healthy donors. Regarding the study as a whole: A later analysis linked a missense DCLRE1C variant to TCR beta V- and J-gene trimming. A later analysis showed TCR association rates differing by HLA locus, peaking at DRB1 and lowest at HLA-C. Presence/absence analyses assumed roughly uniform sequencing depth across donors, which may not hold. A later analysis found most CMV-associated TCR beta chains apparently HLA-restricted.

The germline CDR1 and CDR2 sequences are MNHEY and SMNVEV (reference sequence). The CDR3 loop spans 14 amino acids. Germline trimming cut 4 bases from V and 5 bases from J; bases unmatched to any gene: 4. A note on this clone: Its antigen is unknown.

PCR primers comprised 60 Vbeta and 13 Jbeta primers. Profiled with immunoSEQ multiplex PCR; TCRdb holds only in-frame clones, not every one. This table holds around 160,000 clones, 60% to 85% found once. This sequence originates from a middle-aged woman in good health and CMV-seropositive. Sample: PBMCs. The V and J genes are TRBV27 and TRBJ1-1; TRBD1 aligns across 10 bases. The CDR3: CASSSDRGHTEAFF. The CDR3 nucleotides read TGTGCCAGCAGTTCCGACAGGGGGCATACTGAAGCTTTCTTT.